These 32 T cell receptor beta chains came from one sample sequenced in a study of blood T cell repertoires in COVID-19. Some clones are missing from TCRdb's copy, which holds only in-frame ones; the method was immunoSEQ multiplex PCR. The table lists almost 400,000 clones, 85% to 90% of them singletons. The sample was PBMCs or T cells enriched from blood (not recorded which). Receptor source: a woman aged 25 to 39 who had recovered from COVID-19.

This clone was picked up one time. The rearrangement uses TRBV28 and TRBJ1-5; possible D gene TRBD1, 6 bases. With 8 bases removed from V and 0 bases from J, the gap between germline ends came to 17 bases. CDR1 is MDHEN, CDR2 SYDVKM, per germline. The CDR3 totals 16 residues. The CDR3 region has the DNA TGTGCCAGCTTTGGTTACAGGGTCTATAGCAATCAGCCCCAGCATTTT. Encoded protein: CASFGYRVYSNQPQHF.

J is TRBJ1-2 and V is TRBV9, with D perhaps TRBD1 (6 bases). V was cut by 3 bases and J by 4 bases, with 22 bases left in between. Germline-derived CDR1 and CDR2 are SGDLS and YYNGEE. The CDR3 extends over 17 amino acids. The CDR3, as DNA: TGTGCCAGCAGCGCCGGCCTCCCCACAGGGACCCCCTATGGCTACACCTTC. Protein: CASSAGLPTGTPYGYTF.

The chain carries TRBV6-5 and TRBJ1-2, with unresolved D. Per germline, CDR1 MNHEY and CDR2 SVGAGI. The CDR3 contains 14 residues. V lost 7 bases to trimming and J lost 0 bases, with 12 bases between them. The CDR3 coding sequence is TGTGCCAGCAACCGAGGGATATCTAACTATGGCTACACCTTC. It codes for CASNRGISNYGYTF.

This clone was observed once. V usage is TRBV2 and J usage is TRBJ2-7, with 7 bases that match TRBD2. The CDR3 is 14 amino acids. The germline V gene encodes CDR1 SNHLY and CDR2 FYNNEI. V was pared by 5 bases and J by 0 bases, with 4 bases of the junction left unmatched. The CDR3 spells CASSPSGASYEQYF. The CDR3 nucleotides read TGTGCCAGCAGTCCAAGCGGGGCCTCCTACGAGCAGTACTTC.

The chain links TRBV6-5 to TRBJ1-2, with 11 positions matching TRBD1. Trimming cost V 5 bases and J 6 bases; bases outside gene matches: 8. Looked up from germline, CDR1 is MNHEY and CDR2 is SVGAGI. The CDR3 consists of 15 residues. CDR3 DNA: TGTGCCAGCAGTATCCGGGACAGGGGGATTCATGGCTACACCTTC. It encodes CASSIRDRGIHGYTF.

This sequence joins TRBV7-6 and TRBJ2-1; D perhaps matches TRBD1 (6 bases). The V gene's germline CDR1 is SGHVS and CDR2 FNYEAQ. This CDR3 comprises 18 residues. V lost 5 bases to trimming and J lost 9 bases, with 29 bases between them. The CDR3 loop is CASSQQLSVRAGAGEQFF. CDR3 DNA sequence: TGTGCCAGCAGCCAACAACTTAGTGTTCGGGCAGGGGCGGGTGAGCAGTTCTTC.

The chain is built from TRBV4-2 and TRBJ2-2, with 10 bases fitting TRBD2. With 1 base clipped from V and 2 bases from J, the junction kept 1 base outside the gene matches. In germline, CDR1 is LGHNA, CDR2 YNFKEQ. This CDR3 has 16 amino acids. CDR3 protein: CASSQGTSGNTGELFF. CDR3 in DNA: TGTGCCAGCAGCCAAGGGACTAGCGGAAACACCGGGGAGCTGTTTTTT.

The CDR3 spells CASSYSINRGGEQYF. The DNA for the CDR3 is TGTGCCAGCAGTTACTCGATAAACAGGGGTGGGGAGCAGTACTTC. The J gene is TRBJ2-7, the V gene TRBV6-5; 7 positions agree with TRBD1. Trimming removed 0 bases from V and 7 bases from J; junction bases left unmatched: 9. The CDR3 totals 15 residues. Germline V CDR1 and CDR2: MNHEY, SVGAGI.

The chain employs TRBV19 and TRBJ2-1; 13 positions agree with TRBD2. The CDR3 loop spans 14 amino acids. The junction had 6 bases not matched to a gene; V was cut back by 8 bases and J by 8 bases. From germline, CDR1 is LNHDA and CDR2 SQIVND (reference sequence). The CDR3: CASAGLAGIDEQFF. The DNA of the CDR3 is TGTGCCAGTGCGGGACTAGCGGGAATCGATGAGCAGTTCTTC.

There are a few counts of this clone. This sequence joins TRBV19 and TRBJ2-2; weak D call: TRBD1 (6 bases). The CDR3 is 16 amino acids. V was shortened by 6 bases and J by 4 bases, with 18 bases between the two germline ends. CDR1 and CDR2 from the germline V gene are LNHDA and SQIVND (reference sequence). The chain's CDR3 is CASSPTRTESTGELFF. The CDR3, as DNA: TGTGCCAGTAGCCCCACCCGGACAGAAAGCACCGGGGAGCTGTTTTTT.

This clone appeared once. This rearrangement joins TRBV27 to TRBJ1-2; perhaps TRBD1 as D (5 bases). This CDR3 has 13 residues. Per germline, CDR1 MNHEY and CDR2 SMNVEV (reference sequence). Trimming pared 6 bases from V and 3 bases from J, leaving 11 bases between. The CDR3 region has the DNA TGTGCCAGCAGCGACAGTCTCTACTATGGCTACACCTTC. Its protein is CASSDSLYYGYTF.

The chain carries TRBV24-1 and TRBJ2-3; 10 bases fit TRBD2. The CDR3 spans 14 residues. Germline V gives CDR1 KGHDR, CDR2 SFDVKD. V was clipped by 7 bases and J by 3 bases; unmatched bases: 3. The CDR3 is CATRPGLATDTQYF. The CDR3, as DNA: TGTGCCACCAGACCGGGACTAGCGACAGATACGCAGTATTTT.

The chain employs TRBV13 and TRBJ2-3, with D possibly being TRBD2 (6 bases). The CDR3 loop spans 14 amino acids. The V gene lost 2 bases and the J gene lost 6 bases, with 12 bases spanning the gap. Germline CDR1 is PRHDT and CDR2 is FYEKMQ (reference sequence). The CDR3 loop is CASSLRRDLDTQYF. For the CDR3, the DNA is TGTGCCAGCAGCTTACGGCGGGATCTTGATACGCAGTATTTT.

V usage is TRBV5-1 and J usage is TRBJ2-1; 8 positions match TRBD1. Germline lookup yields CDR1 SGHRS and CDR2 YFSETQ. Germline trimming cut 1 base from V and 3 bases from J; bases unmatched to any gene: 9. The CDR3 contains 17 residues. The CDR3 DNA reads TGCGCCAGCAGCTTGTATGGGGGTGGACAGGGCTACAATGAGCAGTTCTTC. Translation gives CASSLYGGGQGYNEQFF.

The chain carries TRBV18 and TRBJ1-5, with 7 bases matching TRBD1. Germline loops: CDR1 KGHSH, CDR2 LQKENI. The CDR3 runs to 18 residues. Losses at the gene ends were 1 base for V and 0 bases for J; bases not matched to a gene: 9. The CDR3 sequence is CASSPLPGGTASNQPQHF. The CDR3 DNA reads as TGTGCCAGCTCACCACTACCCGGAGGGACAGCTAGCAATCAGCCCCAGCATTTT. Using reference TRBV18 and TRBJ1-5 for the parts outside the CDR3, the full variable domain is NAGVMQNPRHLVRRRGQEARLRCSPMKGHSHVYWYRQLPEEGLKFMVYLQKENIIDESGMPKERFSAEFPKEGPSILRIQQVVRGDSAAYFCASSPLPGGTASNQPQHFGDGTRLSIL.

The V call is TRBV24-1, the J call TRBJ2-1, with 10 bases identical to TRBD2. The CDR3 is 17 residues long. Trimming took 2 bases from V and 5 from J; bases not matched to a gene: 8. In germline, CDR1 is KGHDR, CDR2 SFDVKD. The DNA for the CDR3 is TGTGCCACCAGTGATTCTAGCGGGGGACTCCGGAACAATGAGCAGTTCTTC. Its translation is CATSDSSGGLRNNEQFF.

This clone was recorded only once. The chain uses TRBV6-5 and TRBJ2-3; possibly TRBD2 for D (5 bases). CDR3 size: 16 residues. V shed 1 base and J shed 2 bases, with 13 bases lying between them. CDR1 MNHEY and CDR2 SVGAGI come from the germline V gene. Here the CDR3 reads CASSYFTGSSTDTQYF. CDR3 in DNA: TGTGCCAGCAGTTACTTTACGGGGTCCTCCACAGATACGCAGTATTTT.

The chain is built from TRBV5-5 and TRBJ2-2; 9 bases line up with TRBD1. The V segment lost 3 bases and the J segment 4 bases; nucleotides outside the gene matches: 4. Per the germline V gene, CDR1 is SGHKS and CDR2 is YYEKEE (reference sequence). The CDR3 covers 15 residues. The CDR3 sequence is CASSSGTGSTGELFF. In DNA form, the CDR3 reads TGTGCCAGCAGCTCCGGGACAGGGTCCACCGGGGAGCTGTTTTTT.

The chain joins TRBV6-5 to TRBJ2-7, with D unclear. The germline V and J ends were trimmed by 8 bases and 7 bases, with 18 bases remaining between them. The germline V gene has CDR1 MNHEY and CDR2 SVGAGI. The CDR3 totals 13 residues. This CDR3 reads CASRTRVPSEQYF. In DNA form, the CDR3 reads TGTGCCAGCCGCACTCGGGTCCCCTCTGAGCAGTACTTC.

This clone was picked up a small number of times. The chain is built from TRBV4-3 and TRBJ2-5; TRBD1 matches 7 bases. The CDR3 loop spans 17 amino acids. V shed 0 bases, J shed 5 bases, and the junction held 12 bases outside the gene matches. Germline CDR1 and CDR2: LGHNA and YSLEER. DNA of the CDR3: TGCGCCAGCAGCCAAGAGGGGCCAAGCGAGGGGGCGGAGACCCAGTACTTC. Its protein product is CASSQEGPSEGAETQYF.

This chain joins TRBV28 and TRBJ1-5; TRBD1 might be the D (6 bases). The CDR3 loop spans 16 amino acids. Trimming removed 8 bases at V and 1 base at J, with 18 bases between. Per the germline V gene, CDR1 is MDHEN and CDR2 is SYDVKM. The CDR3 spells CASAGAESGSNQPQHF. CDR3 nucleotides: TGTGCCAGCGCAGGGGCTGAGTCTGGGAGCAATCAGCCCCAGCATTTT.

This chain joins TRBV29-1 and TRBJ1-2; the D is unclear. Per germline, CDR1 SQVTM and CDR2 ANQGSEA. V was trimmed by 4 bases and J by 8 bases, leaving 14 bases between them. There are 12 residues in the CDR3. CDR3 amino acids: CSVGFTAEGYTF. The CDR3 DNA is TGCAGCGTTGGTTTCACCGCCGAGGGCTACACCTTC. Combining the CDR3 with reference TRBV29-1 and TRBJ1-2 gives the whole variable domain SAVISQKPSRDICQRGTSLTIQCQVDSQVTMMFWYRQQPGQSLTLIATANQGSEATYESGFVIDKFPISRPNLTFSTLTVSNMSPEDSSIYLCSVGFTAEGYTFGSGTRLTVV.

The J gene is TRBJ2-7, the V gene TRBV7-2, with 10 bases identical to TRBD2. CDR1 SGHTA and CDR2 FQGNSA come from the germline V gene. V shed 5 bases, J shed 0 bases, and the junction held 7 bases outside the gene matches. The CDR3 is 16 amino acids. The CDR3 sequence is CASSLLAGARSYEQYF. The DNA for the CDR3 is TGTGCCAGCAGCCTGCTAGCGGGGGCTCGCTCCTACGAGCAGTACTTC.

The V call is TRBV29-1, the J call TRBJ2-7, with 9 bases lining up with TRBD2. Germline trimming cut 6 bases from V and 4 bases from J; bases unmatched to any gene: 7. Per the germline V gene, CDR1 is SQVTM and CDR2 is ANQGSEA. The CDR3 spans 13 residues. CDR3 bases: TGCAGCGTAGCGGGGGGACAGATATACGAGCAGTACTTC. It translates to CSVAGGQIYEQYF.

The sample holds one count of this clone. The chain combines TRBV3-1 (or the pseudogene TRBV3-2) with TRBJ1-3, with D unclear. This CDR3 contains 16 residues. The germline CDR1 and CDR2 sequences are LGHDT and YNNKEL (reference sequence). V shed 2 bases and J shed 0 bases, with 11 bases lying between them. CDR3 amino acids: CASSQLPRSSGNTIYF. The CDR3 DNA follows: TGTGCCAGCAGCCAATTGCCAAGGAGCTCTGGAAACACCATATATTTT.

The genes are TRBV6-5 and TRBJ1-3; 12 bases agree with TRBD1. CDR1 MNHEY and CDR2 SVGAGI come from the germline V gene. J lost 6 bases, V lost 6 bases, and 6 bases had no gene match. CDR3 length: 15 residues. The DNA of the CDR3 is TGTGCCAGCAGCCCCCAGGGACAGGGGGCAAACACCATATATTTT. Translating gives CASSPQGQGANTIYF.

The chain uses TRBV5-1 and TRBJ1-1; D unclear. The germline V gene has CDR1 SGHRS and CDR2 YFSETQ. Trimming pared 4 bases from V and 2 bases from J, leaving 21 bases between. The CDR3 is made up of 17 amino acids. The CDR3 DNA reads TGCGCCAGCAGCCCGCCGACGGGTGAATTCCGAAACACTGAAGCTTTCTTT. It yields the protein CASSPPTGEFRNTEAFF.

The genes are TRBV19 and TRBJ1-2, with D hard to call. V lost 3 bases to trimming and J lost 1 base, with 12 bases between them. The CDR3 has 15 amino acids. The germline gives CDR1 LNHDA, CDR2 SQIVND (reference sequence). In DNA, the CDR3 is TGTGCCAGTAGTATTAACAGAAACGTTAACTATGGCTACACCTTC. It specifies CASSINRNVNYGYTF.

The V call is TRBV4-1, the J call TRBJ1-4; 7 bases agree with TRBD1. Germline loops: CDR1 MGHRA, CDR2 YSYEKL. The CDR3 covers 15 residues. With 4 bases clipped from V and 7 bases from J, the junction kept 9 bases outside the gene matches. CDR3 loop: CASSLGSGGTEKLFF. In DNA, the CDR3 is TGCGCCAGCAGCCTAGGCTCAGGGGGTACTGAAAAACTGTTTTTT.

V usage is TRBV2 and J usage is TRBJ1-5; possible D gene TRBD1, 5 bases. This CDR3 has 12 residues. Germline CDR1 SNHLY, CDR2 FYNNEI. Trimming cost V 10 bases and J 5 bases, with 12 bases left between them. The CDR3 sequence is CATKPGDQPQHF. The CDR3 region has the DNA TGTGCCACCAAACCGGGGGATCAGCCCCAGCATTTT.

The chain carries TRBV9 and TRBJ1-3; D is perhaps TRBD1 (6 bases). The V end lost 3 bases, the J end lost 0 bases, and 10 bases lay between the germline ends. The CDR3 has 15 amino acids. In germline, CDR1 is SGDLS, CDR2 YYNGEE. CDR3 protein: CASSARGNSGNTIYF. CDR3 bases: TGTGCCAGCAGCGCTAGGGGGAACTCTGGAAACACCATATATTTT.

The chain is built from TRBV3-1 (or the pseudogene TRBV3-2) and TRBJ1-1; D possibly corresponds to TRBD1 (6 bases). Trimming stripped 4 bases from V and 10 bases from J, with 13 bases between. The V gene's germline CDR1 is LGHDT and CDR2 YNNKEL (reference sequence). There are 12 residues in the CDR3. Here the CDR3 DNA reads TGTGCCAGCAGCCCCCCAGGGGTGGGAGCTTTCTTT. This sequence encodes CASSPPGVGAFF.